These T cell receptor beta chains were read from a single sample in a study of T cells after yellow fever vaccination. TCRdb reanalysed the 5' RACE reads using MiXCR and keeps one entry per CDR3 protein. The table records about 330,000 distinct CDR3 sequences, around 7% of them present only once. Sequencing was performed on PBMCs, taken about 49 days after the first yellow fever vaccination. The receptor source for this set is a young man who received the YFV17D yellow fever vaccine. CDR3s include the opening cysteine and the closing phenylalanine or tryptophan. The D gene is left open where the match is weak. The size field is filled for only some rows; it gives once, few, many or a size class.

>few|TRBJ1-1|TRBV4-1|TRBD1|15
TGCGCCAGCAGCCAACACCCACCAGGGGGGGGTGAAGCTTTCTTT
CASSQHPPGGGEAFF
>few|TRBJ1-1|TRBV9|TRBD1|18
TGTGCCAGCAGCGTAGGAGGGACAGGGGGCTCTGGTTCAACTGAAGCTTTCTTT
CASSVGGTGGSGSTEAFF
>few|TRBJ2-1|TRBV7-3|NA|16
TGTGCCAGCAGCGGTGCGGGGTCATCCTCCTACAATGAGCAGTTCTTC
CASSGAGSSSYNEQFF
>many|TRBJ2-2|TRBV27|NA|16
TGTGCCAGCAGTTTCGTCGGGTCCCCGAACACCGGGGAGCTGTTTTTT
CASSFVGSPNTGELFF
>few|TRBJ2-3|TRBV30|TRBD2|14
TGTGCCTGGGGGACTAGCGGGGTCACAGATACGCAGTATTTT
CAWGTSGVTDTQYF
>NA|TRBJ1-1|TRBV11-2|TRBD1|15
TGTGCCAGCAGCTATTTATACAGGGGATTGACTGAAGCTTTCTTT
CASSYLYRGLTEAFF
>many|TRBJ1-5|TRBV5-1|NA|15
TGCGCCAGCAGCTTGGTAGGGGGTACCTTTCAGCCCCAGCATTTT
CASSLVGGTFQPQHF
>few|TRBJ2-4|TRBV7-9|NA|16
TGTGCCAGCAGCCCGCCCGGGTGGGGGCCATCAAACATTCAGTACTTC
CASSPPGWGPSNIQYF
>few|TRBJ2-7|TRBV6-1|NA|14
TGTGCCAGCAGTGAAGGGAGGGGGGATTACGAGCAGTACTTC
CASSEGRGDYEQYF
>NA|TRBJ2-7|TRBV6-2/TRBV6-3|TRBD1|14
TGTGCCAGCATCCACCCCAGGGGGCAATACGAGCAGTACTTC
CASIHPRGQYEQYF
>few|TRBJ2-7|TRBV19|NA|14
TGTGCCAGTAGTATGGTAGCTACAACCTACGAGCAGTACTTC
CASSMVATTYEQYF
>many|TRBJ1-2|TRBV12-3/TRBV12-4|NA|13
TGTGCCAGCAGTCCACAGGGAGGCTATGGCTACACCTTC
CASSPQGGYGYTF
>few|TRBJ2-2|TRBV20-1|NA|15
TGCAGTGCCACAAAAGGGGGACCGAACACCGGGGAGCTGTTTTTT
CSATKGGPNTGELFF
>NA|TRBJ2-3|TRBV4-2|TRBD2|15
TGTGCCAGCAGCCACGGGGGGGCCGGCACAGATACGCAGTATTTT
CASSHGGAGTDTQYF
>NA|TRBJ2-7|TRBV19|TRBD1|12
TGTGCCAGTAACGTACAGGGGACCGAGCAGTACTTC
CASNVQGTEQYF
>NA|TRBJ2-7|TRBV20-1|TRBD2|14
TGCAGTGCTAGAGGGGGGACTAGCACCTACGAGCAGTACTTC
CSARGGTSTYEQYF
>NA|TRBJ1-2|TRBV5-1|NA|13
TGCGCCAGCAGCTCCGGACAGCTGGGGGGCTACACCTTC
CASSSGQLGGYTF
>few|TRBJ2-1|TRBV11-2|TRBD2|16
TGTGCCAGCAGCCCACTCGCCCTAGCGGGGCCCAATGAGCAGTTCTTC
CASSPLALAGPNEQFF
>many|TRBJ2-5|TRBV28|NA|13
TGTGCCAGCCGACCTCGGGGGCGGGAGACCCAGTACTTC
CASRPRGRETQYF
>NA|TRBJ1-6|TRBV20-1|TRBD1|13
TGCAGTGCTCACAGGGGGCCCAATTCACCCCTCCACTTT
CSAHRGPNSPLHF
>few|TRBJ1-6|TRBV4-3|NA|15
TGCGCCAGCAGCCACGGGTGGAGTCAGGGTTCACCCCTCCACTTT
CASSHGWSQGSPLHF
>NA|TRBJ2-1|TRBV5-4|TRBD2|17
TGTGCCAGCAGCCCCGAGGGACGGACTAGCGGCGGCAATGAGCAGTTCTTC
CASSPEGRTSGGNEQFF
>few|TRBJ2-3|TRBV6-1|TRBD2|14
TGTGCCAGCAACTCCGCGGGGGGGCCAGATACGCAGTATTTT
CASNSAGGPDTQYF
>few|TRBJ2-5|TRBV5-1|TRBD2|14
TGCGCCAGCAGTGTGTCTAGCGGGAACGGGGCCCAGTACTTC
CASSVSSGNGAQYF
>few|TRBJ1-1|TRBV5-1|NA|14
TGCGCCAGCAGCTTATTTACCCCCCCACGGGAAGCTTTCTTT
CASSLFTPPREAFF
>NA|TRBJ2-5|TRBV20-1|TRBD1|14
TGCAGTGCTGTCCGACCCTCACAGGGGGCGGCCCAGTACTTC
CSAVRPSQGAAQYF
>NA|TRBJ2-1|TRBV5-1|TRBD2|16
TGCGCCAGCAGCCCCAACCCCCTGGGGGGGGTGAATGAGCAGTTCTTC
CASSPNPLGGVNEQFF
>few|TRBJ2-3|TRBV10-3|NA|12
TGTGCCATCAGTGAGAGGGTAGATACGCAGTATTTT
CAISERVDTQYF
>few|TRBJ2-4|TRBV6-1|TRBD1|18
TGTGCCAGCAGTGACGACAGGGGGCGGCCTCTAGCCAAAAACATTCAGTACTTC
CASSDDRGRPLAKNIQYF
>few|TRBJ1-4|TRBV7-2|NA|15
TGTGCCAGCAGTCCGATAATGCAGGGTAACGAAAAACTGTTTTTT
CASSPIMQGNEKLFF
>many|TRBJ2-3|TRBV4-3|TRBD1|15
TGCGCCAGCAGCCACAGGACAGGGAGCACAGATACGCAGTATTTT
CASSHRTGSTDTQYF
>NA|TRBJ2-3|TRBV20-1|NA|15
TGCAGTGCTCGCCGTGGGAGCGAGAACACAGATACGCAGTATTTT
CSARRGSENTDTQYF
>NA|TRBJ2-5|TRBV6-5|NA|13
TGTGCCAGCAGTTACGCGGGACAAGAGACCCAGTACTTC
CASSYAGQETQYF
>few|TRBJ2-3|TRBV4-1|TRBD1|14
TGCGCCAGCAGCCAAATCAGGGGGCCGGATACGCAGTATTTT
CASSQIRGPDTQYF
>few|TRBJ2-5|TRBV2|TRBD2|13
TGTGCCGTCTCAGCGGCGGGGGAAGAGACCCAGTACTTC
CAVSAAGEETQYF
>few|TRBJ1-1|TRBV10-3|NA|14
TGTGCCATCAGTGAGTTTGTGATGAACACTGAAGCTTTCTTT
CAISEFVMNTEAFF
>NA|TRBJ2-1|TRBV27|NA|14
TGTGCCAGCGGCGAAACACCGGGCTTCAATGAGCAGTTCTTC
CASGETPGFNEQFF
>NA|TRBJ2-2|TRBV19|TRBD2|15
TGTGCCAGTACTTCGCGGGGGGCCGACACCGGGGAGCTGTTTTTT
CASTSRGADTGELFF
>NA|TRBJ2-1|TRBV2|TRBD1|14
TGTGCCAGCAGTGAAAGGGGGGACAGGGTGAAACAGTTCTTC
CASSERGDRVKQFF
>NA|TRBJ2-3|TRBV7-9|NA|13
TGTGCCAGCAGCCCGAGTCGCGGCGATACGCAGTATTTT
CASSPSRGDTQYF
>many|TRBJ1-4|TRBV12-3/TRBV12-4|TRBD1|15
TGTGCCAGCAGTTCCCCGACAGGGGCCAGGGAAAAACTGTTTTTT
CASSSPTGAREKLFF
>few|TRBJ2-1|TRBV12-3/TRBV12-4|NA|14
TGTGCCAGCAGTTTAAATGGGGCCTACAATGAGCAGTTCTTC
CASSLNGAYNEQFF